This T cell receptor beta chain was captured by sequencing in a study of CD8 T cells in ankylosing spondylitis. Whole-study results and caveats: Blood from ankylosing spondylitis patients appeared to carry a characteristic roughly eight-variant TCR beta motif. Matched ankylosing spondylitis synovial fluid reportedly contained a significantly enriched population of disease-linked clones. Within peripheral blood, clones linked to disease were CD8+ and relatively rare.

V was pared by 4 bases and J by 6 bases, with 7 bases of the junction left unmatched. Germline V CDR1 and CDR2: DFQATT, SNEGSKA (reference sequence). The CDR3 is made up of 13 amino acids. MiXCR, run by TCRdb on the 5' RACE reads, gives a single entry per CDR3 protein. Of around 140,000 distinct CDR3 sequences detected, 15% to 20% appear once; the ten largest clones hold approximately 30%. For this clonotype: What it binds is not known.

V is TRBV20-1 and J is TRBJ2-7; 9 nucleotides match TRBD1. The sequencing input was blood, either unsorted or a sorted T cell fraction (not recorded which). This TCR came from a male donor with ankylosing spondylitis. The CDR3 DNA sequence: TGCAGTGCTAACCGGGACAGGGCTTCCGAGCAGTACTTC. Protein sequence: CSANRDRASEQYF.